This TCR beta chain was found in a study of cytomegalovirus exposure and HLA in healthy donors. Vbeta (60) and Jbeta (13) primers were used in the PCR. Clones were read by immunoSEQ multiplex PCR, and TCRdb kept only the in-frame ones, dropping some. The sample shows around 120,000 clones, roughly 80% of them seen only once. V shed 5 bases, J shed 1 base, and the junction held 2 bases outside the gene matches. Germline assignment: CDR1 SGHRS and CDR2 YFSETQ. This CDR3 has 15 amino acids. Sequences were obtained from PBMCs. This sequence originates from a middle-aged woman in good health and CMV-seropositive. This chain links TRBV5-1 with TRBJ2-2; TRBD2 matches 10 bases. The DNA of the CDR3 is TGCGCCAGCAGTTGGACTAGCGGGAACACCGGGGAGCTGTTTTTT. Translating gives CASSWTSGNTGELFF.